This TCR beta chain was sequenced during a study of type 1 regulatory T cells. MiXCR, applied by TCRdb to the reads, yields one record per CDR3 protein. This table has around 19,000 distinct CDR3 sequences, 10% appearing once. V shed 6 bases and J 5 bases; nucleotides not matched to a gene: 7. CDR3 length equals 14 residues. Germline CDR1 is ENHRY and CDR2 is SYGVKD. At least ten counts were recorded for this clonotype. The chain employs TRBV10-3 and TRBJ2-7; 10 nucleotides agree with TRBD2. The source of this sequence is a human donor in good health. The sample consisted of CD4+ T cells, either the whole sample or a sorted fraction (not recorded which). The CDR3 loop is CAISGGTSDNEQYF. The CDR3, as DNA: TGTGCCATCAGCGGCGGGACTAGCGACAACGAGCAGTACTTC.